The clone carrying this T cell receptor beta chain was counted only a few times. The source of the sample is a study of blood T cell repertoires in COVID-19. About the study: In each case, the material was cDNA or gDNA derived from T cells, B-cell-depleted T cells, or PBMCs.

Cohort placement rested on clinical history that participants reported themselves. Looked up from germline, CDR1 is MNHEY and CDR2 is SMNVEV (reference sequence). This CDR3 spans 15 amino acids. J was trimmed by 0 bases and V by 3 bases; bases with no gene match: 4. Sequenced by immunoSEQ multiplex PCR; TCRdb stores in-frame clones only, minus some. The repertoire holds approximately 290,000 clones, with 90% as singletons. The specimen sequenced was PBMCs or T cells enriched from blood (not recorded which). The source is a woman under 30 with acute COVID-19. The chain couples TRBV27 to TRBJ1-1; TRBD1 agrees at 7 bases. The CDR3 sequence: CASSFVQGMNTEAFF. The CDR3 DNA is TGTGCCAGCAGTTTTGTACAGGGGATGAACACTGAAGCTTTCTTT.